Each of the 29 T cell receptor beta chains below was sequenced from the same sample in a study of Graves' ophthalmopathy and Graves' hyperthyroidism. For repertoire sequencing, the TCR beta CDR3 regions were amplified from RNA transcripts. HTBI primers served in a first-round RT-PCR, which a second-round multiplex PCR followed. One entry per CDR3 protein results from TCRdb running MiXCR on the multiplex PCR reads. The data contain 650,000 to 900,000 distinct CDR3 sequences, roughly two fifths of them singletons. Sample: peripheral blood. The receptor set was obtained from an adult man with Graves' ophthalmopathy.

This clonotype was observed a few times. This chain links TRBV19 with TRBJ1-4, with D uncertain. The CDR3 length is 14 residues. Trimming took off 3 bases at V and 8 bases at J, with 13 bases between the two ends. Germline V gives CDR1 LNHDA, CDR2 SQIVND (reference sequence). The CDR3 nucleotides are TGTGCCAGTAGTATCCGGGGATTCGGCGAAAAACTGTTTTTT. This encodes CASSIRGFGEKLFF. Full variable domain (remainder filled in from reference TRBV19 and TRBJ1-4): DGGITQSPKYLFRKEGQNVTLSCEQNLNHDAMYWYRQDPGQGLRLIYYSQIVNDFQKGDIAEGYSVSREKKESFPLTVTSAQKNPTAFYLCASSIRGFGEKLFFGSGTQLSVL.

The chain employs TRBV19 and TRBJ2-2; TRBD1 or TRBD2 may be the D gene (5 bases each). The germline CDR1 and CDR2 sequences are LNHDA and SQIVND (reference sequence). Trimming shortened V by 3 bases and J by 5 bases, and 10 bases separated the two germline ends. The CDR3 sequence is 14 residues long. CDR3 loop: CASSIWGRTGELFF. For the CDR3, the DNA is TGTGCCAGTAGTATCTGGGGACGGACCGGGGAGCTGTTTTTT.

This clonotype is a singleton in its sample. CDR3 bases: TGTGCCAGCAGCCTACACGACTCTACTAGCGCGACCGGGGAGCTGTTTTTT. The encoded protein is CASSLHDSTSATGELFF. V gene TRBV25-1 combines with J gene TRBJ2-2; 7 nucleotides agree with TRBD2. The CDR3 runs 17 residues. Trimming took 6 bases from V and 5 from J; bases not matched to a gene: 15. Germline lookup yields CDR1 MGHDK and CDR2 SYGVNS.

Ten or more counts support this clonotype. The V call is TRBV7-3, the J call TRBJ1-1; tentative D call: TRBD1 (6 bases). Trimming took off 5 bases at V and 4 bases at J, with 11 bases between the two ends. The CDR3 is 13 amino acids. CDR1 and CDR2 from the germline V gene are SGHTA and FQGTGA. CDR3 in amino acids: CASSLPGVTEAFF. The CDR3 DNA follows: TGTGCCAGCAGCCTACCAGGGGTCACTGAAGCTTTCTTT.

This clonotype was recorded only once. J is TRBJ2-3 and V is TRBV7-2; the D is unclear. The germline CDR1 and CDR2 sequences are SGHTA and FQGNSA. The CDR3 is 13 residues long. V lost 5 bases, J lost 3 bases, and 9 bases lay in between. The CDR3 region is CASSTWATDTQYF. The CDR3 nucleotides read TGTGCCAGCAGCACATGGGCTACAGATACGCAGTATTTT.

This clonotype was seen ten or more times. The chain links TRBV20-1 to TRBJ1-2; D uncertain. This CDR3 has 13 residues. The germline gives CDR1 DFQATT, CDR2 SNEGSKA (reference sequence). Between the trimmed V and J ends, which lost 3 bases and 1 base, there was a span of 9 bases. The CDR3 region is CSASTELNYGYTF. The CDR3, as DNA: TGCAGTGCTAGTACGGAGCTTAACTATGGCTACACCTTC.

This clonotype appeared a few times. The chain carries TRBV12-3 or TRBV12-4 and TRBJ2-2; no clear D gene. V was trimmed by 2 bases and J by 5 bases, leaving 9 bases between them. CDR3 length equals 14 residues. The CDR3: CASSLTQETGELFF. For the CDR3, the DNA is TGTGCCAGCAGTTTAACACAAGAAACCGGGGAGCTGTTTTTT.

This clonotype was counted ten times or more. This sequence joins TRBV7-9 and TRBJ1-1, with a tentative D call TRBD1 (5 bases). CDR1 and CDR2 (germline): SEHNR, FQNEAQ (reference sequence). The CDR3 contains 12 residues. V was cut by 5 bases and J by 5 bases, with 9 bases left in between. CDR3 in amino acids: CASSQGGTEAFF. The CDR3 nucleotides are TGTGCCAGCAGCCAGGGTGGGACTGAAGCTTTCTTT.

The gene calls are TRBV2 and TRBJ1-2, with D unclear. Germline V gives CDR1 SNHLY, CDR2 FYNNEI. The CDR3 totals 16 residues. V dropped 5 bases and J dropped 2 bases, with 18 bases sitting between them. For the CDR3, the DNA is TGTGCCAGCAGTTACTCAAGACTTGGACCAAACTATGGCTACACCTTC. Residues: CASSYSRLGPNYGYTF.

This clonotype was seen once. This sequence joins TRBV10-3 and TRBJ1-2; D gene uncertain. Per the germline V gene, CDR1 is ENHRY and CDR2 is SYGVKD. The length of the CDR3 is 15 residues. The V end was cut by 10 bases, the J end by 0 bases, with 18 bases between. In nucleotides, the CDR3 is TGTGCCAGTGGGGAACAACCAACAGCTAACTATGGCTACACCTTC. This gives the protein CASGEQPTANYGYTF.

Points on this clonotype: One end of the junction fails to match germline, which may point to a read error. The chain links TRBV10-2 to TRBJ2-5; D is perhaps TRBD1 (7 bases). The CDR3 runs to 15 residues. Germline CDR1 and CDR2: WSHSY and SAAADI. The CDR3 bases are TGTGCCAGCAGTGAACGACAGGGAGGAAGAGAGACCCAGTACTTC. Translated, it gives CASSERQGGRETQYF.

CDR3 loop: CASRGEGQTYGYTF. The DNA for the CDR3 is TGCGCCAGCAGAGGAGAGGGACAGACCTATGGCTACACCTTC. J is TRBJ1-2 and V is TRBV5-1; the match to TRBD1 covers 7 bases. This CDR3 spans 14 amino acids. Per the germline V gene, CDR1 is SGHRS and CDR2 is YFSETQ. After removal of 5 bases from V and 4 bases from J, the junction contained 8 bases not matched to a gene.

The chain employs TRBV25-1 and TRBJ2-7; D is undetermined. The CDR3 covers 14 residues. V was trimmed by 5 bases and J by 2 bases, leaving 13 bases between them. Germline CDR1 MGHDK, CDR2 SYGVNS. CDR3 coding DNA: TGTGCCAGCAGTTACAAGGCCAGGACCTACGAGCAGTACTTC. It specifies CASSYKARTYEQYF.

The chain is built from TRBV25-1 and TRBJ1-2; the D gene is possibly TRBD1 (5 bases). CDR3 length: 14 amino acids. V lost 2 bases and J lost 4, with 11 bases in between. Germline CDR1 MGHDK, CDR2 SYGVNS. The chain's CDR3 is CASSEGLGLYGYTF. The CDR3 bases are TGTGCCAGCAGTGAAGGGCTGGGACTCTATGGCTACACCTTC.

This clonotype was seen many times. The chain combines TRBV25-1 with TRBJ1-4; a possible D gene is TRBD1 (6 bases). Germline CDR1 is MGHDK and CDR2 is SYGVNS. The ends were cut back, 6 bases at V and 5 bases at J, with 16 bases in the middle. There are 15 residues in the CDR3. CDR3 region: CASSLPRGGNEKLFF. Written as DNA, the CDR3 is TGTGCCAGCAGCCTGCCTCGCGGGGGCAATGAAAAACTGTTTTTT.

Ten or more counts support this clonotype. The chain recombines TRBV2 with TRBJ1-2; D unclear. Trimming removed 6 bases at V and 4 bases at J, with 18 bases between. The germline V gene encodes CDR1 SNHLY and CDR2 FYNNEI. The CDR3 runs 15 residues. The CDR3 sequence: CASSFRREAIYGYTF. In nucleotides, the CDR3 is TGTGCCAGCAGCTTCCGTCGGGAGGCAATCTATGGCTACACCTTC.

A word on this clonotype: Since a much larger clone is just one base distant, this may be a read error. The rearrangement uses TRBV7-2 and TRBJ2-7; TRBD1 matches 8 bases. Per the germline V gene, CDR1 is SGHTA and CDR2 is FQGNSA. Trimming took 4 bases from V and 2 from J; bases not matched to a gene: 7. The CDR3 spans 15 residues. CDR3 protein: CASSSAGTGPYEQYF. The CDR3 nucleotides read TGTGCCAGCAGCTCCGCGGGGACAGGACCCTACGAGCAGTACTTC.

This clonotype was seen ten or more times. V is TRBV7-2 and J is TRBJ1-2, with D hard to call. The CDR3 consists of 13 residues. Germline V CDR1 and CDR2: SGHTA, FQGNSA. V was cut by 5 bases and J by 6 bases, with 13 bases left in between. CDR3 residues: CASSIRAHNGYTF. The CDR3 DNA reads TGTGCCAGCAGCATCCGTGCGCACAATGGCTACACCTTC.

The chain links TRBV10-3 to TRBJ1-6, with TRBD1 as a possible D gene (6 bases). Germline V gives CDR1 ENHRY, CDR2 SYGVKD. This CDR3 comprises 15 residues. Trimming left V 3 bases short and J 7 bases short, with 13 bases between. The CDR3 here is CAISEARGHNSPLHF. The DNA for the CDR3 is TGTGCCATCAGTGAAGCTCGGGGGCACAATTCACCCCTCCACTTT.

In its sample, this clonotype was seen many times. The chain carries TRBV11-2 and TRBJ2-2; possibly TRBD1 or TRBD2 for D (5 bases each). V lost 5 bases to trimming and J lost 8 bases, with 12 bases between them. Germline V gene lookup returns CDR1 SGHAT and CDR2 FQNNGV. CDR3 size: 13 residues. Here the CDR3 DNA reads TGTGCCAGCAGCCGAGGGGAAAAGGGGGAGCTGTTTTTT. It is translated as CASSRGEKGELFF.

The gene calls are TRBV29-1 and TRBJ2-5, with D tentatively TRBD2 (5 bases). CDR1 and CDR2 (germline): SQVTM, ANQGSEA. Trimming shortened V by 7 bases and J by 6 bases, and 15 bases separated the two germline ends. CDR3 length: 12 amino acids. The DNA of the CDR3 is TGCAGCGGTGAGGGCGGTGGGAAGACCCAGTACTTC. Translated, it gives CSGEGGGKTQYF.

This clonotype appeared a single time. The chain carries TRBV2 and TRBJ2-7, with D possibly TRBD1 on 6 matching bases. CDR3 length: 13 residues. Trimming removed 8 bases from V and 7 bases from J, with 18 bases in between. CDR1 is SNHLY and CDR2 is FYNNEI in the germline V gene. The DNA for the CDR3 is TGTGCCAGCTTCACAGGGCAGGGACGGGAGCAGTACTTC. The encoded protein is CASFTGQGREQYF.

V gene TRBV15 combines with J gene TRBJ2-3; D gene unclear. Germline V CDR1 and CDR2: LNHNV, YYDKDF (reference sequence). CDR3 length: 14 residues. The V and J ends lost 0 bases and 3 bases respectively, with 7 bases between them. CDR3 nucleotides: TGTGCCACCAGCAGAGAGGCAGCTACAGATACGCAGTATTTT. This gives the protein CATSREAATDTQYF.

This rearrangement joins TRBV2 to TRBJ2-5, with 9 bases fitting TRBD2. Looked up from germline, CDR1 is SNHLY and CDR2 is FYNNEI. V shed 5 bases, J shed 5 bases, and the junction held 12 bases outside the gene matches. There are 16 residues in the CDR3. CDR3 bases: TGTGCCAGCAGTTACCGGCCCAGCGGGAGGCTCGAGACCCAGTACTTC. It translates to CASSYRPSGRLETQYF.

This clonotype was picked up a small number of times. The gene calls are TRBV20-1 and TRBJ1-6; TRBD1 matches at 8 bases. Per germline, CDR1 DFQATT and CDR2 SNEGSKA (reference sequence). Trimming removed 0 bases from V and 9 bases from J; junction bases left unmatched: 10. The CDR3 is 16 amino acids. This chain's CDR3 is CSAREGPGQESSPLHF. The CDR3 DNA is TGCAGTGCTAGAGAGGGGCCGGGACAGGAGAGTTCACCCCTCCACTTT.

As for this clonotype: A much bigger clone sits one base away, suggesting this may be a read error. J is TRBJ2-7 and V is TRBV29-1, with D tentatively TRBD2 (5 bases). Trimming pared 3 bases from V and 2 bases from J, leaving 14 bases between. The V gene's germline CDR1 is SQVTM and CDR2 ANQGSEA. The CDR3 loop spans 14 amino acids. CDR3 bases: TGCAGCGTTGAGGGTAGCGACACCACCTACGAGCAGTACTTC. It specifies CSVEGSDTTYEQYF.

Ten or more counts support this clonotype. This rearrangement joins TRBV29-1 to TRBJ2-7; D gene ambiguous. V was cut by 2 bases and J by 5 bases, with 13 bases left in between. CDR3 size: 13 residues. CDR1 is SQVTM and CDR2 is ANQGSEA in the germline V gene. Here the CDR3 DNA reads TGCAGCGTTGAATCCCAGGCCCCCGACGAGCAGTACTTC. It is translated as CSVESQAPDEQYF.

This clonotype was seen a handful of times. The chain employs TRBV2 and TRBJ1-6; D not resolved. The CDR3 is 13 residues long. V was cut by 6 bases and J by 9 bases, with 12 bases left in between. Germline CDR1 reads SNHLY; CDR2 reads FYNNEI. CDR3 region: CASRRGSSSPLHF. The DNA of the CDR3 is TGTGCCAGCAGGAGAGGCTCAAGTTCACCCCTCCACTTT.

In this sample, this clonotype turned up a few times. V and J are TRBV20-1 and TRBJ1-6; D gene ambiguous. The CDR3 runs 16 residues. Germline V gives CDR1 DFQATT, CDR2 SNEGSKA (reference sequence). V was cut by 3 bases and J by 0 bases, with 12 bases left in between. Written as DNA, the CDR3 is TGCAGTGCTAGGGTAACCGGGAGCTCCTATAATTCACCCCTCCACTTT. This codes for CSARVTGSSYNSPLHF.